These T cell receptor beta chains were read from a single sample in a study of blood T cells in healthy people across ages. From the 5' RACE reads, TCRdb called clonotypes with MiXCR, one entry per CDR3 protein. The sample has about 650,000 distinct CDR3 sequences, 32% seen once. Sequencing used blood. The source is a woman over 75 in good health. The CDR3 runs from the conserved cysteine through the conserved F or W. D genes are given only for firm matches. Not all rows give a size; the values are once, few, many and, for expanded clones, a class.

v_call: TRBV6-1; clone_size: many; j_call: TRBJ2-3; d_call: TRBD1; cdr3_aa: CASRLQGAADTQYF; cdr3_nt: TGTGCCAGCAGGTTACAGGGGGCCGCAGATACGCAGTATTTT
v_call: TRBV5-1; clone_size: NA; j_call: TRBJ2-3; d_call: NA; cdr3_aa: CASSLDRWGSTDTQYF; cdr3_nt: TGCGCCAGCAGCTTGGATCGGTGGGGGAGCACAGATACGCAGTATTTT
v_call: TRBV13; clone_size: NA; j_call: TRBJ2-3; d_call: NA; cdr3_aa: CASSRARRPGGRTDTQYF; cdr3_nt: TGTGCCAGCAGCCGGGCCCGGCGGCCTGGGGGGCGCACAGATACGCAGTATTTT
v_call: TRBV20-1; clone_size: many; j_call: TRBJ2-7; d_call: NA; cdr3_aa: CSASVSTYEQYF; cdr3_nt: TGCAGTGCTAGCGTCAGCACCTACGAGCAGTACTTC
v_call: TRBV2; clone_size: few; j_call: TRBJ2-5; d_call: TRBD2; cdr3_aa: CASSWDYNEQYF; cdr3_nt: TGTGCCAGCAGTTGGGACTACAATGAGCAGTACTTC
v_call: TRBV2; clone_size: many; j_call: TRBJ2-7; d_call: TRBD2; cdr3_aa: CASSPRASGPYEQYF; cdr3_nt: TGTGCCAGCAGCCCCCGGGCTAGCGGGCCCTACGAGCAGTACTTC
v_call: TRBV25-1; clone_size: many; j_call: TRBJ2-5; d_call: NA; cdr3_aa: CASSENGGLETQYF; cdr3_nt: TGTGCCAGCAGTGAAAACGGGGGCCTAGAGACCCAGTACTTC
v_call: TRBV2; clone_size: few; j_call: TRBJ1-4; d_call: NA; cdr3_aa: CASSRPTEKLFF; cdr3_nt: TGTGCCAGCAGTAGACCGACCGAAAAACTGTTTTTT
v_call: TRBV13; clone_size: few; j_call: TRBJ2-5; d_call: NA; cdr3_aa: CASSLPDGTRTQYF; cdr3_nt: TGTGCCAGCAGCTTACCAGACGGGACAAGGACCCAGTACTTC
v_call: TRBV4-1; clone_size: few; j_call: TRBJ1-2; d_call: TRBD1; cdr3_aa: CASSQDPGGLYGYTF; cdr3_nt: TGCGCCAGCAGCCAAGATCCAGGGGGCCTCTATGGCTACACCTTC
v_call: TRBV7-3; clone_size: many; j_call: TRBJ2-3; d_call: TRBD2; cdr3_aa: CASSFSGGGDTQYF; cdr3_nt: TGTGCCAGCAGCTTTTCCGGGGGAGGGGATACGCAGTATTTT
v_call: TRBV10-3; clone_size: many; j_call: TRBJ2-5; d_call: TRBD2; cdr3_aa: CAIGGTSGGPQETQYF; cdr3_nt: TGTGCCATCGGCGGGACTAGCGGGGGGCCCCAAGAGACCCAGTACTTC
v_call: TRBV7-2; clone_size: NA; j_call: TRBJ2-2; d_call: NA; cdr3_aa: CASSSGGRNTGELLF; cdr3_nt: TGTGCCAGCAGCTCTGGGGGTCGGAACACCGGGGAGCTGTTGTTT
v_call: TRBV3-1; clone_size: few; j_call: TRBJ1-1; d_call: NA; cdr3_aa: CASSQREGKAFF; cdr3_nt: TGTGCCAGCAGCCAGAGGGAGGGTAAAGCTTTCTTT
v_call: TRBV3-1; clone_size: once; j_call: TRBJ1-1; d_call: TRBD1; cdr3_aa: CASSQAWTGTGGSEAFF; cdr3_nt: TGTGCCAGCAGCCAAGCGTGGACCGGGACAGGGGGCAGTGAAGCTTTCTTT
v_call: TRBV5-1; clone_size: NA; j_call: TRBJ2-7; d_call: NA; cdr3_aa: CASSLTANEQYF; cdr3_nt: TGCGCCAGCAGCTTGACCGCCAATGAGCAGTACTTC
v_call: TRBV7-6; clone_size: NA; j_call: TRBJ1-1; d_call: NA; cdr3_aa: CASSHAGTEAFF; cdr3_nt: TGTGCCAGCAGCCACGCGGGAACTGAAGCTTTCTTT
v_call: TRBV11-3; clone_size: NA; j_call: TRBJ2-1; d_call: TRBD1; cdr3_aa: CASSPDRGVWNEQFF; cdr3_nt: TGTGCCAGCAGCCCGGACAGGGGGGTATGGAATGAGCAGTTCTTC
v_call: TRBV6-4; clone_size: NA; j_call: TRBJ2-2; d_call: NA; cdr3_aa: CASSDKLNTGELFF; cdr3_nt: TGTGCCAGCAGTGATAAGCTGAACACCGGGGAGCTGTTTTTT
v_call: TRBV5-1; clone_size: NA; j_call: TRBJ2-6; d_call: TRBD1; cdr3_aa: CASSLTGTGAGANVLTF; cdr3_nt: TGCGCCAGCAGCTTAACCGGGACAGGGGCAGGGGCCAACGTCCTGACTTTC
v_call: TRBV6-6; clone_size: few; j_call: TRBJ1-5; d_call: TRBD1; cdr3_aa: CASLRDRVNQPQHF; cdr3_nt: TGTGCCAGCTTGAGGGACAGGGTCAATCAGCCCCAGCATTTT
v_call: TRBV19; clone_size: few; j_call: TRBJ2-1; d_call: TRBD2; cdr3_aa: CASSIGSGGVRSYNEQFF; cdr3_nt: TGTGCCAGTAGTATTGGTAGCGGGGGGGTTCGCTCCTACAATGAGCAGTTCTTC
v_call: TRBV5-1; clone_size: many; j_call: TRBJ1-1; d_call: TRBD1; cdr3_aa: CASSSYRGTEAFF; cdr3_nt: TGCGCCAGCAGCAGCTACAGGGGAACTGAAGCTTTCTTT
v_call: TRBV20-1; clone_size: NA; j_call: TRBJ2-1; d_call: TRBD2; cdr3_aa: CSARVGSLAGVSGNEQFF; cdr3_nt: TGCAGTGCTAGAGTTGGAAGTCTAGCGGGAGTTTCAGGCAATGAGCAGTTCTTC
v_call: TRBV7-9; clone_size: NA; j_call: TRBJ1-1; d_call: NA; cdr3_aa: CASSFEPQGVGYEAFF; cdr3_nt: TGTGCCAGCAGCTTTGAACCACAGGGAGTAGGGTATGAAGCTTTCTTT